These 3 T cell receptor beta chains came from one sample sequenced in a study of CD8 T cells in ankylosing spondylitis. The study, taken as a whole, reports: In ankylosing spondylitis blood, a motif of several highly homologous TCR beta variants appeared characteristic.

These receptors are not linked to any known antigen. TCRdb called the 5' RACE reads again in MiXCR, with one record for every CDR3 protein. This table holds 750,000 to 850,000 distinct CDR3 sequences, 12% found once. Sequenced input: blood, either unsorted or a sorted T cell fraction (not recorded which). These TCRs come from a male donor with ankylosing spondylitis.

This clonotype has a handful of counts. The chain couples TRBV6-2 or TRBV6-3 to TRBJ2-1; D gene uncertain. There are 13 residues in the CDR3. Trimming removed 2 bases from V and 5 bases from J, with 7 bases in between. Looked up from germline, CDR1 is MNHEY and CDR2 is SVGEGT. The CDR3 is CASSYHWNNEQFF. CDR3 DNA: TGTGCCAGCAGTTACCACTGGAACAATGAGCAGTTCTTC.

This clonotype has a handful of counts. CDR3 in amino acids: CASSRGLNEQFF. CDR3 bases: TGTGCCAGCAGCCGAGGACTCAATGAGCAGTTCTTC. V is TRBV4-2 and J is TRBJ2-1, with D possibly matching TRBD2 (5 bases). The length of the CDR3 is 12 residues. V was clipped by 4 bases and J by 6 bases, with 7 bases between them. Germline V gene lookup returns CDR1 LGHNA and CDR2 YNFKEQ.

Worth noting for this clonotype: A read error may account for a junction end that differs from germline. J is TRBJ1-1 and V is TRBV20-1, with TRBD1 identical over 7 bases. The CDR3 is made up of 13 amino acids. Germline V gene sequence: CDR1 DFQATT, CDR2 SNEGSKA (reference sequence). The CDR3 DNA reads TGCAGTGCCAGAGAGGGGGCTCGGACTGAAGCTTTCTTT. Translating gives CSAREGARTEAFF.